The 27 T cell receptor beta chains given below trace back to one sample, sequenced in a study of neurological immune-mediated disorders. Time point specified: longitudinal time-point 1 (baseline). TCRdb ran MiXCR on the 5' RACE reads and lists one entry per CDR3 protein. The sample yields 55,000 to 75,000 distinct CDR3 sequences, roughly 15% seen once. The sample consisted of PBMCs. Every receptor here comes from a female donor with HTLV-1-associated myelopathy (HAM/TSP).

This clonotype was seen ten or more times. This chain links TRBV6-5 with TRBJ2-7, with 9 bases aligning to TRBD1. This CDR3 contains 13 residues. Germline V CDR1 and CDR2: MNHEY, SVGAGI. J was trimmed by 6 bases and V by 5 bases; bases with no gene match: 5. CDR3 in amino acids: CASSPNRGREQYF. Written as DNA, the CDR3 is TGTGCCAGCAGTCCGAACAGGGGGCGCGAGCAGTACTTC.

This clonotype was seen at least ten times. V gene TRBV24-1 combines with J gene TRBJ2-5; no clear D gene. The V and J ends lost 8 bases and 2 bases respectively, with 11 bases between them. The CDR3 consists of 13 residues. Germline V gene sequence: CDR1 KGHDR, CDR2 SFDVKD. This chain's CDR3 is CATNTQAQETQYF. The CDR3 DNA sequence: TGTGCCACCAATACCCAGGCACAAGAGACCCAGTACTTC.

This clonotype was picked up many times. V gene TRBV4-2 combines with J gene TRBJ1-3, with D possibly TRBD1 on 5 matching bases. This CDR3 has 19 residues. V was clipped by 0 bases and J by 0 bases, with 18 bases between them. Germline V CDR1 and CDR2: LGHNA, YNFKEQ. DNA of the CDR3: TGTGCCAGCAGCCAAGACCCGCCCCAAACAGGCCACTCTGGAAACACCATATATTTT. Protein sequence: CASSQDPPQTGHSGNTIYF.

This clonotype was recorded many times. The chain recombines TRBV10-3 with TRBJ2-2; weak D call: TRBD1 (6 bases). The CDR3 runs 13 residues. Germline V gene sequence: CDR1 ENHRY, CDR2 SYGVKD. Trimming pared 5 bases from V and 4 bases from J, leaving 8 bases between. Written as DNA, the CDR3 is TGTGCCATCAGTCCGGACAGCACCGGGGAGCTGTTTTTT. As protein: CAISPDSTGELFF.

This clonotype was recorded many times. The genes are TRBV20-1 and TRBJ2-7; 8 bases fit TRBD2. The trim removed 3 bases at V and 6 bases at J, leaving 13 bases unmatched. Germline loops: CDR1 DFQATT, CDR2 SNEGSKA (reference sequence). CDR3 length: 15 amino acids. The CDR3 loop is CSASRGGLSSAEQYF. CDR3 in DNA: TGCAGTGCTAGCCGGGGGGGACTTAGTAGCGCCGAGCAGTACTTC.

This chain links TRBV24-1 with TRBJ2-3; the match to TRBD2 covers 10 bases. CDR1 and CDR2 from the germline V gene are KGHDR and SFDVKD. This CDR3 contains 16 residues. The trim removed 3 bases at V and 2 bases at J, leaving 4 bases unmatched. The CDR3 DNA is TGTGCCACCAGTGATCGAAGCGGGGGGGCCACAGATACGCAGTATTTT. Translation: CATSDRSGGATDTQYF.

This clonotype was seen many times. The chain has TRBV7-9 and TRBJ2-5; no firm D call. Looked up from germline, CDR1 is SEHNR and CDR2 is FQNEAQ (reference sequence). The CDR3 is 14 amino acids. The V and J ends lost 0 bases and 0 bases respectively, with 5 bases between them. CDR3 nucleotide sequence: TGTGCCAGCAGCTTAGCGGGGTACCAAGAGACCCAGTACTTC. It is translated as CASSLAGYQETQYF. The full variable domain, in which reference TRBV7-9 and TRBJ2-5 provide the parts outside the CDR3, is DTGVSQNPRHKITKRGQNVTFRCDPISEHNRLYWYRQTLGQGPEFLTYFQNEAQLEKSRLLSDRFSAERPKGSFSTLEIQRTEQGDSAMYLCASSLAGYQETQYFGPGTRLLVL.

This clonotype has a count of ten or more. This sequence joins TRBV5-5 and TRBJ2-1; 9 nucleotides line up with TRBD1. CDR3 length: 16 amino acids. The V segment lost 0 bases and the J segment 9 bases; nucleotides outside the gene matches: 10. Germline V gives CDR1 SGHKS, CDR2 YYEKEE (reference sequence). In nucleotides, the CDR3 is TGTGCCAGCAGCTTGGCAAACAGGGGGCTCTATAGTGAGCAGTTCTTC. As protein: CASSLANRGLYSEQFF.

This clonotype has a count of ten or more. The germline gene is not matched at one end of the junction; a read error may be the cause. This chain uses TRBV20-1 with TRBJ2-7; 7 nucleotides agree with TRBD1. This CDR3 spans 14 amino acids. Per germline, CDR1 DFQATT and CDR2 SNEGSKA (reference sequence). CDR3 region: CSASTGTASHEQYF. CDR3 DNA sequence: TGCAGTGCTAGTACCGGGACAGCCTCCCACGAGCAGTACTTC.

In its sample, this clonotype was seen many times. This sequence joins TRBV5-1 and TRBJ2-3; 9 bases align to TRBD2. This CDR3 has 14 residues. Germline values: CDR1 SGHRS, CDR2 YFSETQ. Germline trimming cut 3 bases from V and 7 bases from J; bases unmatched to any gene: 6. CDR3 DNA sequence: TGCGCCAGCAGCTCCGCCAGCGGGGGGTATACGCAGTATTTT. Its translation: CASSSASGGYTQYF.

This clonotype came up many times. The chain links TRBV4-1 to TRBJ1-2; 7 nucleotides line up with TRBD1. V shed 3 bases and J 14 bases; nucleotides not matched to a gene: 15. Germline CDR1 and CDR2: MGHRA and YSYEKL. The CDR3 spans 14 residues. Here the CDR3 reads CASSQVRDSASRTF. CDR3 in DNA: TGCGCCAGCAGCCAGGTCCGGGACAGTGCTTCTCGTACCTTC.

The sample holds many counts of this clonotype. The gene calls are TRBV28 and TRBJ1-5; 8 positions match TRBD1. This CDR3 comprises 13 residues. The ends lost 10 bases at V and 6 bases at J; junction bases unmatched: 8. CDR1 and CDR2 from the germline V gene are MDHEN and SYDVKM. In DNA, the CDR3 is TGTGCCATCTCGACAGGGGCCAGTCAGCCCCAGCATTTT. The encoded protein is CAISTGASQPQHF.

This clonotype was seen many times. The chain joins TRBV12-3 or TRBV12-4 to TRBJ2-7; no definite D call. This CDR3 has 12 residues. V was pared by 6 bases and J by 6 bases, with 12 bases between. The CDR3 DNA is TGTGCCAGCAGAAGAAGAGGTTCCGAGCAGTACTTC. This codes for CASRRRGSEQYF.

This clonotype was counted at least ten times. This chain uses TRBV5-1 with TRBJ1-1; TRBD1 aligns across 10 bases. Germline assignment: CDR1 SGHRS and CDR2 YFSETQ. CDR3 length equals 13 residues. V was clipped by 2 bases and J by 7 bases; unmatched bases: 2. The DNA for the CDR3 is TGCGCCAGCAGCTTAGGGACAGGGGTTGAAGCTTTCTTT. Its protein is CASSLGTGVEAFF.

This clonotype was picked up many times. V gene TRBV28 combines with J gene TRBJ2-5; 7 nucleotides match TRBD1. The germline V gene encodes CDR1 MDHEN and CDR2 SYDVKM. V lost 5 bases and J lost 9; bases outside the gene matches: 9. The CDR3 spans 13 residues. The CDR3 loop reads CASSVGTAGAQYF. CDR3 coding DNA: TGTGCCAGCAGTGTCGGGACAGCCGGGGCCCAGTACTTC.

This clonotype was seen at least ten times. V gene TRBV12-5 combines with J gene TRBJ2-3; D gene ambiguous. Germline-derived CDR1 and CDR2 are LGHNT and FRNRAP. The CDR3 runs 15 residues. Between the trimmed V and J ends, which lost 1 base and 0 bases, there was a span of 8 bases. The CDR3 reads CASGLDGSSTDTQYF. The DNA for the CDR3 is TGTGCTAGTGGTTTGGACGGGTCTAGCACAGATACGCAGTATTTT.

This clonotype was detected a few times. A much larger clone differs by one base, so this may be a read error. This sequence joins TRBV20-1 and TRBJ2-3; 10 bases map to TRBD2. Looked up from germline, CDR1 is DFQATT and CDR2 is SNEGSKA (reference sequence). The trim removed 6 bases at V and 1 base at J, leaving 7 bases unmatched. The CDR3 is 15 amino acids. Written as DNA, the CDR3 is TGCAGTGCACAGGTACTAGCGGGGCGCACAGATACGCAGTATTTT. Amino acid sequence: CSAQVLAGRTDTQYF.

This chain connects TRBV7-9 to TRBJ2-1, with D possibly matching TRBD2 (6 bases). Germline lookup yields CDR1 SEHNR and CDR2 FQNEAQ (reference sequence). This CDR3 comprises 15 residues. V lost 0 bases, J lost 10 bases, and 16 bases lay in between. The CDR3, as DNA: TGTGCCAGCAGCTTAGCAATGAGCGGCGGGAACGAGCAGTTCTTC. As protein: CASSLAMSGGNEQFF.

This clonotype was detected ten times or more. The chain employs TRBV20-1 and TRBJ1-1; D is possibly TRBD1 (6 bases). Trimming took 6 bases from V and 1 from J, leaving 15 bases between them. CDR1 and CDR2 from the germline V gene are DFQATT and SNEGSKA (reference sequence). The CDR3 sequence is 14 residues long. CDR3 in amino acids: CSAKPGHPNTEAFF. The CDR3 coding sequence is TGCAGTGCCAAACCGGGACATCCGAACACTGAAGCTTTCTTT.

This clonotype was observed many times. The rearrangement links TRBV20-1 to TRBJ1-5, with 7 positions matching TRBD1. The CDR3 totals 14 residues. V lost 2 bases and J lost 4; bases outside the gene matches: 5. CDR1 DFQATT and CDR2 SNEGSKA come from the germline V gene (reference sequence). CDR3 DNA: TGCAGTGCTAGACTGGACAGGCGAAATCAGCCCCAGCATTTT. Amino acid sequence: CSARLDRRNQPQHF.

This clonotype was counted at least ten times. Written as DNA, the CDR3 is TGTGCCAGCAGCCCGACCCCCGGGACAAGAGACTACGAGCAGTACTTC. It is translated as CASSPTPGTRDYEQYF. The chain joins TRBV28 to TRBJ2-7; possible D gene TRBD1, 6 bases. The CDR3 loop spans 16 amino acids. V shed 6 bases and J shed 3 bases, with 21 bases lying between them. The germline V gene encodes CDR1 MDHEN and CDR2 SYDVKM.

There are many counts of this clonotype. The rearrangement joins TRBV3-1 to TRBJ1-4; D gene uncertain. The CDR3 spans 11 residues. Per the germline V gene, CDR1 is LGHDT and CDR2 is YNNKEL (reference sequence). Deletions cut 1 base from V and 11 bases from J, with 5 bases between. The CDR3 loop reads CASSQGTKLFF. The CDR3 DNA reads as TGTGCCAGCAGCCAAGGAACTAAACTGTTTTTT.

This clonotype was seen more than once but under ten times. This chain connects TRBV19 to TRBJ2-7; D is undetermined. Germline CDR1 LNHDA, CDR2 SQIVND (reference sequence). Trimming took off 3 bases at V and 2 bases at J, with 17 bases between the two ends. CDR3 length equals 16 residues. CDR3 sequence reads: CASSIVGGSYTYEQYF. CDR3 sequence (DNA): TGTGCCAGTAGTATTGTAGGTGGGTCCTACACCTACGAGCAGTACTTC.

This clonotype was found many times. The chain combines TRBV12-3 or TRBV12-4 with TRBJ2-5, with 7 nucleotides matching TRBD1. The CDR3 covers 15 residues. The V segment lost 5 bases and the J segment 2 bases; nucleotides outside the gene matches: 8. In nucleotides, the CDR3 is TGTGCCAGCAGTCAATCGGGACAGATGCAAGAGACCCAGTACTTC. Protein: CASSQSGQMQETQYF.

The CDR3 is CSASGRVDQPQHF. Written as DNA, the CDR3 is TGCAGTGCTAGCGGGAGGGTTGATCAGCCCCAGCATTTT. V gene TRBV20-1 combines with J gene TRBJ1-5; D not certain. Germline assignment: CDR1 DFQATT and CDR2 SNEGSKA (reference sequence). This CDR3 region has 13 residues. Trimming pared 3 bases from V and 5 bases from J, leaving 11 bases between.

The chain has TRBV5-1 and TRBJ1-3; D not resolved. Trimming took off 6 bases at V and 0 bases at J, with 13 bases between the two ends. This CDR3 spans 15 amino acids. Looked up from germline, CDR1 is SGHRS and CDR2 is YFSETQ. This CDR3 reads CASKLGSSSGNTIYF. The CDR3 coding sequence is TGCGCCAGCAAACTCGGGTCCAGCTCTGGAAACACCATATATTTT.

This clonotype was observed many times. The V and J genes are TRBV7-2 and TRBJ2-1; 9 bases line up with TRBD2. With V trimmed by 4 bases and J by 8 bases, 9 bases remained unmatched. The CDR3 consists of 15 residues. CDR1 and CDR2 from the germline V gene are SGHTA and FQGNSA. CDR3 nucleotide sequence: TGTGCCAGCAGCTCCAGCGGGGGGTTATGGGATGAGCAGTTCTTC. It specifies CASSSSGGLWDEQFF.